This T cell receptor beta chain came from a study of shared clonotypes between healthy human individuals. Deletions cut 1 base from V and 3 bases from J, with 4 bases between. Germline CDR1 reads GTSNPN; CDR2 reads SVGIG (reference sequence). The CDR3 spans 12 residues. Genomic DNA of every subset was divided equally among multiple immunoSEQ plates. Using immunoSEQ multiplex PCR, the repertoire was profiled, and TCRdb retains in-frame clones only, with some absent. This sample has nearly 1,000,000 clones; about 80% occur once, and the top ten carry over 1.3%. Notes on this clone: Distinct nucleotide sequences in the sample also encode this CDR3.

The gene calls are TRBV30 and TRBJ2-1, with D unclear. This sequence was found in a young man in good health. The sequencing input was memory CD4+ T cells sorted from blood. Subset in this sample: CD45RA-negative fraction. The CDR3 is CAWSADYNEQFF. The CDR3 coding sequence is TGTGCCTGGAGTGCTGACTACAATGAGCAGTTCTTC. Drawing the rest from reference TRBV30 and TRBJ2-1, the complete variable domain is SQTIHQWPATLVQPVGSPLSLECTVEGTSNPNLYWYRQAAGRGLQLLFYSVGIGQISSEVPQNLSASRPQDRQFILSSKKLLLSDSGFYLCAWSADYNEQFFGPGTRLTVL.